These 18 T cell receptor beta chains share one sample of origin, sequenced in a study of T-cell memory formation after mild COVID-19. TCRdb reanalysed the 5' RACE reads using MiXCR and keeps one entry per CDR3 protein. The sample has fewer than 650,000 distinct CDR3 sequences, about 20% seen once; the top ten hold roughly 8.3%. Sequences were obtained from PBMCs or a T cell subset sorted from them (not recorded which). These receptors were obtained from an adult woman who had mild COVID-19 (a few samples of this study predate the infection). Cell type and time point are not known.

The V gene is TRBV5-1, the J gene TRBJ1-5, with TRBD1 matching over 7 bases. This CDR3 spans 14 amino acids. The germline V gene encodes CDR1 SGHRS and CDR2 YFSETQ. Unmatched junction bases numbered 6, after V lost 4 bases and J lost 5 bases. The CDR3 region has the DNA TGCGCCAGCAGCGCGGGACAGACGGATCAGCCCCAGCATTTT. Translation: CASSAGQTDQPQHF.

V is TRBV28 and J is TRBJ2-1; D is unresolved. The CDR3 has 15 amino acids. V was trimmed by 3 bases and J by 7 bases, leaving 16 bases between them. Per the germline V gene, CDR1 is MDHEN and CDR2 is SYDVKM. CDR3 loop: CASSFDPPVRNEQFF. In DNA, the CDR3 is TGTGCCAGCAGTTTTGACCCCCCGGTGAGAAATGAGCAGTTCTTC.

This clonotype has a count of ten or more. This chain joins TRBV7-9 and TRBJ2-7; tentative D call: TRBD2 (6 bases). Germline V gives CDR1 SEHNR, CDR2 FQNEAQ (reference sequence). The CDR3 contains 15 residues. The V end was cut by 4 bases, the J end by 4 bases, with 17 bases between. The CDR3 DNA reads as TGTGCCAGCAGCTCCGCCCGGGCGGCGGGATACGAGCAGTACTTC. Its translation is CASSSARAAGYEQYF.

This chain connects TRBV11-2 to TRBJ2-3; D uncertain. The CDR3 is 13 residues long. The V gene lost 0 bases and the J gene lost 9 bases, with 10 bases spanning the gap. Germline V gene sequence: CDR1 SGHAT, CDR2 FQNNGV. The CDR3 DNA is TGTGCCAGCAGCTTAGACCCGGGCCCAACGCAGTATTTT. Its translation is CASSLDPGPTQYF.

This clonotype was recorded a few times. The chain recombines TRBV9 with TRBJ2-5; possibly TRBD2 for D (5 bases). This CDR3 is 14 amino acids long. V was trimmed by 0 bases and J by 2 bases, leaving 8 bases between them. CDR1 is SGDLS, CDR2 YYNGEE, per germline. The CDR3 bases are TGTGCCAGCAGCGTAGATCCGGGACAAGAGACCCAGTACTTC. This sequence encodes CASSVDPGQETQYF.

The CDR3 sequence: CARQDRGSTDTQYF. In DNA form, the CDR3 reads TGTGCCAGGCAGGACAGGGGAAGCACAGATACGCAGTATTTT. V usage is TRBV19 and J usage is TRBJ2-3, with 9 bases that match TRBD1. This CDR3 is 14 amino acids long. The V and J ends lost 9 bases and 0 bases, in that order; junction bases with no gene match: 4. Looked up from germline, CDR1 is LNHDA and CDR2 is SQIVND (reference sequence).

In this sample, this clonotype turned up a few times. The rearrangement links TRBV27 to TRBJ2-1, with TRBD2 identical over 13 bases. Looked up from germline, CDR1 is MNHEY and CDR2 is SMNVEV (reference sequence). The CDR3 consists of 15 residues. The V gene end was trimmed by 5 bases and the J gene end by 8 bases; junction bases not matched to a gene: 6. CDR3 sequence reads: CASSPWTSGSDEQFF. DNA for the CDR3: TGTGCCAGCAGTCCCTGGACTAGCGGGAGTGATGAGCAGTTCTTC.

This clonotype has a single count. V is TRBV7-9 and J is TRBJ1-5; no reliable D call. The V end lost 1 base, the J end lost 5 bases, and 12 bases lay between the germline ends. Germline V gene sequence: CDR1 SEHNR, CDR2 FQNEAQ (reference sequence). The CDR3 sequence is 15 residues long. In DNA, the CDR3 is TGTGCCAGCAGCTTAGAAGGGAGGGCCCATCAGCCCCAGCATTTT. It translates to CASSLEGRAHQPQHF.

This clonotype appeared a few times. The chain carries TRBV24-1 and TRBJ2-2; D not resolved. V was trimmed by 3 bases and J by 4 bases, leaving 20 bases between them. CDR3 length: 18 residues. Germline CDR1 KGHDR, CDR2 SFDVKD. The CDR3 spells CATSDPARGSASTGELFF. The CDR3, as DNA: TGTGCCACCAGTGATCCGGCTAGAGGCTCCGCTAGCACCGGGGAGCTGTTTTTT.

This chain joins TRBV14 and TRBJ2-2, with 12 bases fitting TRBD2. The CDR3 sequence is 19 residues long. The V gene's germline CDR1 is SGHDN and CDR2 FVKESK. The junction had 9 bases not matched to a gene; V was cut back by 0 bases and J by 4 bases. The CDR3 nucleotides are TGTGCCAGCAGCCAAGATTCCCCCCTAGCGGGGGGGCTCACCGGGGAGCTGTTTTTT. This sequence encodes CASSQDSPLAGGLTGELFF.

This clonotype was picked up a small number of times. The V gene is TRBV5-6, the J gene TRBJ2-7; 10 bases fit TRBD2. CDR1 and CDR2 from the germline V gene are SGHDT and YYEEEE. CDR3 length: 17 residues. J gave up 10 bases and V 0 bases, and 16 bases lay outside the gene matches. The DNA of the CDR3 is TGTGCCAGCAGCTTGGCTAGGGTAGCGGGGGGCCTATCTATTCAGTACTTC. This gives the protein CASSLARVAGGLSIQYF.

CDR3 DNA sequence: TGCAGTGCTGCCCCCGGGACTAGCGGCCTCAATGAGCAGTTCTTC. Residues: CSAAPGTSGLNEQFF. The V call is TRBV20-1, the J call TRBJ2-1; 11 nucleotides match TRBD2. Per the germline V gene, CDR1 is DFQATT and CDR2 is SNEGSKA (reference sequence). The CDR3 totals 15 residues. The V and J ends lost 5 bases and 6 bases, in that order; junction bases with no gene match: 9.

The table lists this clonotype with a few counts. The V and J genes are TRBV7-2 and TRBJ2-7; no reliable D call. Germline loops: CDR1 SGHTA, CDR2 FQGNSA. The CDR3 covers 15 residues. V was shortened by 1 base and J by 3 bases, with 13 bases between the two germline ends. CDR3 sequence (DNA): TGTGCCAGCAGCTTAGGGTCCCTTGTTAGCTACGAGCAGTACTTC. This sequence encodes CASSLGSLVSYEQYF.

This clonotype was seen only a few times. V is TRBV13 and J is TRBJ1-1; D is possibly TRBD1 (6 bases). Per the germline V gene, CDR1 is PRHDT and CDR2 is FYEKMQ (reference sequence). This CDR3 spans 16 amino acids. Trimming left V 5 bases short and J 3 bases short, with 19 bases between. In nucleotides, the CDR3 is TGTGCCAGCAGCCCCCGGGACAAAGGTTTTGACACTGAAGCTTTCTTT. Its protein product is CASSPRDKGFDTEAFF. Complete variable domain (other parts from reference TRBV13 and TRBJ1-1): AAGVIQSPRHLIKEKRETATLKCYPIPRHDTVYWYQQGPGQDPQFLISFYEKMQSDKGSIPDRFSAQQFSDYHSELNMSSLELGDSALYFCASSPRDKGFDTEAFFGQGTRLTVV.

This clonotype was counted a few times. The CDR3, as DNA: TGTGCCAGCAGCCGAGGGCAGCCCCAGCATTTT. Protein sequence: CASSRGQPQHF. V is TRBV12-3 or TRBV12-4 and J is TRBJ1-5; D is ambiguous. V dropped 6 bases and J dropped 7 bases, with 7 bases sitting between them. The CDR3 has 11 amino acids.

This clonotype was observed a few times. The genes are TRBV30 and TRBJ2-7; tentatively, D is TRBD1 (8 bases). CDR1 is GTSNPN and CDR2 is SVGIG in the germline V gene (reference sequence). The CDR3 is 13 residues long. The V and J ends lost 5 bases and 3 bases respectively, with 14 bases between them. Here the CDR3 DNA reads TGTGCCTGGCAAAACAGGGGGGGCTACGAGCAGTACTTC. This codes for CAWQNRGGYEQYF.

This clonotype was picked up many times. This rearrangement joins TRBV12-3 or TRBV12-4 to TRBJ1-2; D ambiguous. Trimming pared 3 bases from V and 4 bases from J, leaving 9 bases between. The CDR3 length is 13 residues. The CDR3 coding sequence is TGTGCCAGCAGTTTGTCTGGCAGCTATGGCTACACCTTC. Translation gives CASSLSGSYGYTF.

This chain connects TRBV30 to TRBJ1-5; the D gene is possibly TRBD1 (6 bases). Trimming removed 0 bases from V and 6 bases from J, with 12 bases in between. Germline CDR1 GTSNPN, CDR2 SVGIG (reference sequence). CDR3 length: 14 amino acids. In DNA, the CDR3 is TGTGCCTGGAGTGTCCAGGGAGGGGGTCAGCCCCAGCATTTT. This codes for CAWSVQGGGQPQHF.